These 3 T cell receptor beta chains share one sample of origin, sequenced in a study of OX40 agonist ivuxolimab in advanced cancers. This table comes from immunoSEQ multiplex PCR, and its TCRdb copy is limited to in-frame clones, with some not included. The sample includes 6,000 to 9,000 clones, 65% to 75% of them seen just once. The input for sequencing was CD4+ or CD8+ T cells sorted from blood, taken in a trial of the OX40 agonist ivuxolimab. The receptors here all came from an adult with an advanced solid tumor such as melanoma, head and neck, liver or kidney cancer.

The CDR3 region has the DNA TGTGCCAGCAGAGCCAGGGACGGGGCTGGAAACACCATATATTTT. Translation gives CASRARDGAGNTIYF. The chain uses TRBV27 and TRBJ1-3, with D possibly being TRBD1 (5 bases). Between the trimmed V and J ends, which lost 6 bases and 2 bases, there was a span of 14 bases. Per germline, CDR1 MNHEY and CDR2 SMNVEV (reference sequence). The CDR3 extends over 15 amino acids.

The V gene is TRBV7-6, the J gene TRBJ1-2; 12 bases map to TRBD1. The CDR3 totals 14 residues. V dropped 3 bases and J dropped 6; count of bases not matched to a gene: 2. In germline, CDR1 is SGHVS, CDR2 FNYEAQ. CDR3 nucleotides: TGTGCCAGCAGCTTGGGACAGGGGGCGGATGGCTACACCTTC. Amino acid sequence: CASSLGQGADGYTF.

This chain joins TRBV2 and TRBJ2-1, with TRBD2 matching 10 bases. V was pared by 2 bases and J by 4 bases, with 8 bases of the junction left unmatched. Germline V lookup: CDR1 SNHLY, CDR2 FYNNEI. There are 17 residues in the CDR3. The CDR3 sequence: CASSELAGVGAYNEQFF. CDR3 DNA sequence: TGTGCCAGCAGTGAACTAGCGGGAGTGGGGGCTTACAATGAGCAGTTCTTC.